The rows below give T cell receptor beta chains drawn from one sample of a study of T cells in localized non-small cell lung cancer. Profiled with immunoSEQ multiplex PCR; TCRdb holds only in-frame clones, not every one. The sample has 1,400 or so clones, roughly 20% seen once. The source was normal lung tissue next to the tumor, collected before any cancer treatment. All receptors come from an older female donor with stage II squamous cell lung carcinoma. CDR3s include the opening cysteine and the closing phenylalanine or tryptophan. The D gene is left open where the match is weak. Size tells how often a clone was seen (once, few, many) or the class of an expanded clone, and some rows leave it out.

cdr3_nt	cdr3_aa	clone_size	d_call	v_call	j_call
TGTGCCAGCAGCTTAGAAGCGGGAGAAGGCAATGAGCAGTTCTTC	CASSLEAGEGNEQFF	few	TRBD2	TRBV11-3	TRBJ2-1
TGTGCCAGCAGCTCCGAAGTATTGAGCAACACTGAAGCTTTCTTT	CASSSEVLSNTEAFF	hyperexpanded	-	TRBV11-3	TRBJ1-1
TGCGCCAGCAGCCATGGTCTTATAGCGGGGGGGTCAGGAGAGACCCAGTACTTC	CASSHGLIAGGSGETQYF	few	TRBD2	TRBV4-1	TRBJ2-5
TGTGCCAGTAGGGGTTACGAAAAACTGTTTTTT	CASRGYEKLFF	few	-	TRBV19	TRBJ1-4
TGTGCCAGCAGCCCCATTGGGTCATTGAATGAGCAGTTCTTC	CASSPIGSLNEQFF	few	-	TRBV28	TRBJ2-1
TGTGCCAGCAGTGATAGTGGGGTGGTAAACGGAGGGAACCAGCCCCAGCATTTT	CASSDSGVVNGGNQPQHF	few	-	TRBV9	TRBJ1-5
TGTGCTAGCAGCTCCTCACCGGGACAGGGGGTCGAAGGGCAGTTCTTC	CASSSSPGQGVEGQFF	-	TRBD1	TRBV11-3	TRBJ2-1
TGTGCCAGTAGTATCGGTAGCGGGGGTTACGAGCAGTACTTC	CASSIGSGGYEQYF	-	TRBD2	TRBV19	TRBJ2-7
TGTGCCAGCAGTGAAGCGCTTACGACTGGCTACACCTTC	CASSEALTTGYTF	-	-	TRBV9	TRBJ1-2
TGCAGCGTTGAGGTAGCGGGAGAATACAATGAGCAGTTCTTC	CSVEVAGEYNEQFF	-	TRBD2	TRBV29-1	TRBJ2-1
TGTGCCAGCAGTGTGGGACAGGGTTACGATTGGGGAGCCTCTGGAAACACCATATATTTT	CASSVGQGYDWGASGNTIYF	few	TRBD1	TRBV9	TRBJ1-3
TGCAGCGTTTCCTCCCGGGACTACCCTTACAATGAGCAGTTCTTC	CSVSSRDYPYNEQFF	-	TRBD2	TRBV29-1	TRBJ2-1
TGTGCCAGTAGTATCGGAACTGACAATCAGCCCCAGCATTTT	CASSIGTDNQPQHF	-	-	TRBV19	TRBJ1-5
TGTGCCAGCAGCTTGGGGGTCTTGAATAATTCACCCCTCCACTTT	CASSLGVLNNSPLHF	-	-	TRBV7-6	TRBJ1-6
TGTGCCAGCAGCTGGAGCGGGGGGGCCACCGGGGAGCTGTTTTTT	CASSWSGGATGELFF	-	TRBD2	TRBV11-3	TRBJ2-2
TGCGCCAGCAGCCAAGATCGGGGGTACTACGAGCAGTACTTC	CASSQDRGYYEQYF	-	-	TRBV4-1	TRBJ2-7
TGTGCCAGCAGCAACCCACGGGTCTCTAACTATGGCTACACCTTC	CASSNPRVSNYGYTF	-	-	TRBV6-8	TRBJ1-2
TGTGCCAGCAGTGTCGGGAGCTCTGGAAACACCATATATTTT	CASSVGSSGNTIYF	-	-	TRBV25-1	TRBJ1-3
TGCAGCGTTGAAGATTCCGGGGACTGGGGGGTCTCCTACGAGCAGTACTTC	CSVEDSGDWGVSYEQYF	few	-	TRBV29-1	TRBJ2-7
TGTGCCAGCAGCCCCAACCGTGGCGGGGGGCCCTACGAGCAGTACTTC	CASSPNRGGGPYEQYF	-	TRBD2	TRBV11-1	TRBJ2-7
TGTGCCAGCAGCCCCCCGGGGGCCTCCTACAATGAGCAGTTCTTC	CASSPPGASYNEQFF	few	-	TRBV9	TRBJ2-1
TGTGCCAGCAGTTGGGGGCCCGAGGGAGAGCAGTTCTTC	CASSWGPEGEQFF	-	-	TRBV6-8	TRBJ2-1
TGTGCCAGCCGCAAAGGGGAAAATACCGAAGCTTTCTTT	CASRKGENTEAFF	few	-	TRBV6-8	TRBJ1-1
TGTGCCAGCAGCCTGACAGGGGGGAACACTGAAGCTTTCTTT	CASSLTGGNTEAFF	-	TRBD1	TRBV6-8	TRBJ1-1
TGTGCCAGCTCAGCCACAGGGGGACAGGGCCAGCCCCAGCATTTT	CASSATGGQGQPQHF	once	TRBD1	TRBV18	TRBJ1-5
TGTGCCAGCAGTCAGGGTGCTGAAGCTTTCTTT	CASSQGAEAFF	-	-	TRBV6-7	TRBJ1-1
TGTGCCAGCAGCCAAGATAGGGGGCAAGGTTTGAATGAGCAGTTCTTC	CASSQDRGQGLNEQFF	few	TRBD1	TRBV7-6	TRBJ2-1
TGTGCCAGCAGCTATACGCACAGATACTCTGGAAACACCATATATTTT	CASSYTHRYSGNTIYF	-	-	TRBV28	TRBJ1-3
TGTGCCAGCAGTTCCTCGACAGGGACCAATTTCTTT	CASSSSTGTNFF	few	TRBD1	TRBV6-8	TRBJ1-1
TGTGCCAGCAGCCTGGGACAGGGGTTCTATAATTCACCCCTCCACTTT	CASSLGQGFYNSPLHF	medium-sized	TRBD1	TRBV11-3	TRBJ1-6
TGTGCCAGCACCCGGACAGTCTCTGGAAACACCATATATTTT	CASTRTVSGNTIYF	-	-	TRBV11-3	TRBJ1-3
TGTGCCAGCAGCCCTCCAGAGGAGGTAGGAGAGCAGTACTTC	CASSPPEEVGEQYF	few	-	TRBV11-3	TRBJ2-7
TGTGCCAGTAGCTCCCCGCGGAAGAGGGGATCTGAAGCTTTCTTT	CASSSPRKRGSEAFF	-	-	TRBV19	TRBJ1-1
TGCGCCCGAGGTAGGACTTACACCGGGGAGCTGTTTTTT	CARGRTYTGELFF	-	-	TRBV23-1	TRBJ2-2
TGTGCCAGCTCACCACCGGGACAGGTTAACTCTGGAAACACCATATATTTT	CASSPPGQVNSGNTIYF	few	TRBD1	TRBV18	TRBJ1-3
TGTGCCTGGAGTGTGGGAGTGAACACTGAAGCTTTCTTT	CAWSVGVNTEAFF	few	-	TRBV30	TRBJ1-1
TGTGCCAGCCGATCTATAGTGGCAGGCACGGGAATGGATACGCAGTATTTT	CASRSIVAGTGMDTQYF	-	-	TRBV19	TRBJ2-3
TGTGCCAGCAGCCACTACCTCCCAAACGGGAGGAGGGACTACGAGCAGTACTTC	CASSHYLPNGRRDYEQYF	few	TRBD2	TRBV7-2	TRBJ2-7
TGTGCCAGCAGTTTTAACGGACAGGGCAGAGGCGAGCAGTACTTC	CASSFNGQGRGEQYF	few	TRBD1	TRBV6-8	TRBJ2-7
TGTGCCAGTAGTATAGCGGGGGGTGAGCAGTTCTTC	CASSIAGGEQFF	-	TRBD2	TRBV19	TRBJ2-1